The 7 T cell receptor beta chains below come from one sample, sequenced in a study of CD8+ T cells in alopecia areata listed by TCRdb under 2018. This sample's time point label indicates: baseline before oral tofacitinib. The method behind the library was the immunoSEQ multiplex PCR assay. For TCR sequencing, RNA was extracted from every sample and reverse transcribed into cDNA to serve as template. TCRdb provides this immuneACCESS table in a form limited to in-frame rearrangements. Some clones are lacking; in checked studies, under half of them reflect an unresolved V gene, and why the rest are absent is not known. A total of 100,000 to 150,000 clones appear in this sample, about 46% of them only once. The ten largest make up 18% of the sample. Sequencing was performed on CD8+ T cells sorted from blood, taken at week 0. Receptors were obtained from a human donor with alopecia areata.

The chain employs TRBV7-8 and TRBJ1-1; no definite D call. Germline V gene lookup returns CDR1 SGHVS and CDR2 FQNEAQ. Deletions cut 6 bases from V and 0 bases from J, with 11 bases between. The CDR3 contains 14 residues. CDR3 region: CASSPLDVNTEAFF. CDR3 nucleotides: TGTGCCAGCAGTCCTTTGGACGTGAACACTGAAGCTTTCTTT. The entire variable domain, with the rest obtained from reference TRBV7-8 and TRBJ1-1, is as follows: GAGVSQSPRYKVAKRGQDVALRCDPISGHVSLFWYQQALGQGPEFLTYFQNEAQLDKSGLPSDRFFAERPEGSVSTLKIQRTQQEDSAVYLCASSPLDVNTEAFFGQGTRLTVV.

This clone was detected only once. This chain links TRBV30 with TRBJ1-1; unclear D gene. CDR1 is GTSNPN and CDR2 is SVGIG in the germline V gene (reference sequence). The V end was cut by 3 bases, the J end by 4 bases, with 12 bases between. This CDR3 contains 13 residues. The CDR3 nucleotides read TGTGCCTGGAGGTCCCGGGTCCCCACTGAAGCTTTCTTT. It codes for CAWRSRVPTEAFF.

CDR3 bases: TGTGCCTGGAGCTTGCTGGACAGCTACGAGCAGTACTTC. Protein product: CAWSLLDSYEQYF. The V call is TRBV30, the J call TRBJ2-7; the D gene is possibly TRBD1 (6 bases). The CDR3 is made up of 13 amino acids. Trimming removed 3 bases from V and 3 bases from J, with 12 bases in between. CDR1 is GTSNPN, CDR2 SVGIG, per germline (reference sequence).

The V call is TRBV27, the J call TRBJ2-7; 8 bases line up with TRBD1. This CDR3 is 13 amino acids long. V lost 3 bases, J lost 5 bases, and 3 bases stayed unmatched. In germline, CDR1 is MNHEY, CDR2 SMNVEV (reference sequence). CDR3 nucleotide sequence: TGTGCCAGCAGTTTGAGGACAGGGAACGAGCAGTACTTC. Protein sequence: CASSLRTGNEQYF.

This clone was seen only a few times. This chain connects TRBV27 to TRBJ1-1, with D unclear. Between the trimmed V and J ends, which lost 10 bases and 4 bases, there was a span of 10 bases. This CDR3 contains 11 residues. CDR1 and CDR2 (germline): MNHEY, SMNVEV (reference sequence). CDR3 residues: CATQRGTEAFF. The CDR3 DNA is TGTGCCACCCAGCGGGGCACTGAAGCTTTCTTT.

This clone was counted once. The V call is TRBV5-6, the J call TRBJ2-2; either TRBD1 or TRBD2 may fit D (5 bases each). CDR1 and CDR2 (germline): SGHDT, YYEEEE. The CDR3 loop spans 18 amino acids. The V gene lost 4 bases and the J gene lost 3 bases, with 22 bases spanning the gap. The CDR3: CASSPNGDPPSDTGELFF. The CDR3 DNA reads TGTGCCAGCAGCCCGAATGGGGACCCACCGAGTGACACCGGGGAGCTGTTTTTT. The entire variable domain, with the rest obtained from reference TRBV5-6 and TRBJ2-2, is as follows: DAGVTQSPTHLIKTRGQQVTLRCSPKSGHDTVSWYQQALGQGPQFIFQYYEEEERQRGNFPDRFSGHQFPNYSSELNVNALLLGDSALYLCASSPNGDPPSDTGELFFGEGSRLTVL.

The CDR3 region is CASSPLAGVQDTQYF. The CDR3 DNA follows: TGTGCCAGCAGCCCCTTAGCGGGGGTTCAAGATACGCAGTATTTT. The rearrangement links TRBV7-8 to TRBJ2-3, with TRBD2 matching over 9 bases. The ends lost 5 bases at V and 5 bases at J; junction bases unmatched: 8. The germline CDR1 and CDR2 sequences are SGHVS and FQNEAQ. The CDR3 runs to 15 residues.